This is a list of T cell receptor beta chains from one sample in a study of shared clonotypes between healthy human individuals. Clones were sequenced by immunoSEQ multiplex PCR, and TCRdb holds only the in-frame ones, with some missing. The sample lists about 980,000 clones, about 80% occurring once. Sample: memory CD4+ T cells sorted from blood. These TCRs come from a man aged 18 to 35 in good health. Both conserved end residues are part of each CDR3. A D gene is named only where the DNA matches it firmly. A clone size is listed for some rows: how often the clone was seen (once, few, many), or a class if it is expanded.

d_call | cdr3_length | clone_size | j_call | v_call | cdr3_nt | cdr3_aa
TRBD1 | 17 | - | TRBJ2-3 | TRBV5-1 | TGCGCCAGCAGCCCATCATGGGGGACAGGGATGCCAGATACGCAGTATTTT | CASSPSWGTGMPDTQYF
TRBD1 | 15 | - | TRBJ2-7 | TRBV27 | TGTGCCAGCAGTAAACCGGGACAGGGGGTCTACGAGCAGTACTTC | CASSKPGQGVYEQYF
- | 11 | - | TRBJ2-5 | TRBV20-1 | TGCAGTGCCTCTTACCAAGAGACCCAGTACTTC | CSASYQETQYF
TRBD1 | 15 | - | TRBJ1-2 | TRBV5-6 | TGTGCCAGCAGCCAGCAAGACAGGGAAAATCATGGCTACACCTTC | CASSQQDRENHGYTF
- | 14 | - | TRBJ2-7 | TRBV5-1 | TGCGCCAGCAGCTTGGCCGGGGGGCTCTACGAGCAGTACTTC | CASSLAGGLYEQYF
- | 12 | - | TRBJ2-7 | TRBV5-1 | TGCGCCAGCAGTTTCAAAGGGGACGAGCAGTACTTC | CASSFKGDEQYF
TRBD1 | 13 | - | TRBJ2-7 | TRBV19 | TGTGCCAGTAGCTCGGCAGGGGGATACGAGCAGTACTTC | CASSSAGGYEQYF
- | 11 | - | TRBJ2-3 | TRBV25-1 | TGTGCCAGCAGTATCGATTATACGCAGTATTTT | CASSIDYTQYF
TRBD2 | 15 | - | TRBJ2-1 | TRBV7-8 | TGTGCCAGCAGCCCCCTCGGGGGGGACTACAATGAGCAGTTCTTC | CASSPLGGDYNEQFF
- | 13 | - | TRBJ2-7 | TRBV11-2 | TGTGCCAGCAGCTCTCCGGCTGCCGGCGAGCAGTACTTC | CASSSPAAGEQYF
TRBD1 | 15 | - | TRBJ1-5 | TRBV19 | TGTGCCAGTAGTGAGACCAGGGGGAGCAATCAGCCCCAGCATTTT | CASSETRGSNQPQHF
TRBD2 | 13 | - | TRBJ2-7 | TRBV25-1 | TGTGCCAGCAGGGCTAGCGGGAGATACGAGCAGTACTTC | CASRASGRYEQYF
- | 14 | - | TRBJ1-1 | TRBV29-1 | TGCAGCGCTGCGCCAGGCACCCTGAACACTGAAGCTTTCTTT | CSAAPGTLNTEAFF
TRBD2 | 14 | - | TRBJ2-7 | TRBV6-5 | TGTGCCAGCAGACTGGGACTACTCCCCGGGGAGCAGTACTTC | CASRLGLLPGEQYF
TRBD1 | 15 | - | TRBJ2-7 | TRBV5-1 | TGCGCCAGCAGGTATGATGGACAGGGAACTCGCGAGCAGTACTTC | CASRYDGQGTREQYF
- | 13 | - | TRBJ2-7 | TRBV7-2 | TGTGCCAGCAGCTTAGGATCTCGGTACGAGCAGTACTTC | CASSLGSRYEQYF
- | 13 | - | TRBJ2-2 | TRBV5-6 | TGTGCCAGCAACCGAGGGGGGTCCGGGGAGCTGTTTTTT | CASNRGGSGELFF
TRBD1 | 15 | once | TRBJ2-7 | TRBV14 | TGTGCCAGCAGCCAACGACAGGGGTCAACCTACGAGCAGTACTTC | CASSQRQGSTYEQYF
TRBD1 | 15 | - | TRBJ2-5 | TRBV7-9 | TGTGCCAGCAGCTTGGGACAGGGCAATCAAGAGACCCAGTACTTC | CASSLGQGNQETQYF
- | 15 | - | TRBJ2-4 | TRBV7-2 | TGTGCCAGCAGCTTATTGGGGGGCGCCAAAAACATTCAGTACTTC | CASSLLGGAKNIQYF
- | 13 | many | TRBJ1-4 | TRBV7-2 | TGTGCCAGCAGCTTATCCGGGAATGAAAAACTGTTTTTT | CASSLSGNEKLFF
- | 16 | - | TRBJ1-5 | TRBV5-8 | TGTGCCAGCAACCGGGGGTCACAGGTACTCAATCAGCCCCAGCATTTT | CASNRGSQVLNQPQHF
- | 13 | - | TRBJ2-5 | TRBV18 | TGTGCCAGCTCAAGGGGCGGGGAAGAGACCCAGTACTTC | CASSRGGEETQYF
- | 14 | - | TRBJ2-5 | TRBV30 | TGTGCCTGGAGTGGGGGACCAATCCAAGAGACCCAGTACTTC | CAWSGGPIQETQYF